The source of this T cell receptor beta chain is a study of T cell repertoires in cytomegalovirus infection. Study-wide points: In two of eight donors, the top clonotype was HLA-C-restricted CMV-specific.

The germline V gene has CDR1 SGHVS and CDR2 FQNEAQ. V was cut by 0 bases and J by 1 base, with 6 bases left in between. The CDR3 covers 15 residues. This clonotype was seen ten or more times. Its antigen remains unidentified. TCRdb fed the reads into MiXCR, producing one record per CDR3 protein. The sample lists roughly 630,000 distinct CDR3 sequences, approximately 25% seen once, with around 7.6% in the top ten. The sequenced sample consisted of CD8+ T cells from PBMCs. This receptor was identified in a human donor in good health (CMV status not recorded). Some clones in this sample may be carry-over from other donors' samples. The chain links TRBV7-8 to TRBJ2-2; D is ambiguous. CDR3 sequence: CASSLARKNTGELFF. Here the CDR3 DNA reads TGTGCCAGCAGCTTAGCCCGGAAGAACACCGGGGAGCTGTTTTTT.